This TCR beta chain was identified in a study of control samples from healthy donors and cancer patients. Generated by immunoSEQ multiplex PCR, the TCRdb table keeps only in-frame clones and is missing some. The sample records 150,000 to 200,000 clones, roughly 92% being singletons. This CDR3 has 13 amino acids. Trimming removed 1 base from V and 5 bases from J, with 6 bases in between. CDR1 and CDR2 from the germline V gene are SGHAT and FQNNGV. Sequenced input: blood. This chain links TRBV11-2 with TRBJ2-1; no clear D. This TCR derives from a woman under 40 in good health. This chain's CDR3 is CASSLGLNNEQFF. The CDR3 DNA reads TGTGCCAGCAGCTTAGGGTTAAACAATGAGCAGTTCTTC. The variable domain in full, with the rest retrieved from reference TRBV11-2 and TRBJ2-1, is EAGVAQSPRYKIIEKRQSVAFWCNPISGHATLYWYQQILGQGPKLLIQFQNNGVVDDSQLPKDRFSAERLKGVDSTLKIQPAKLEDSAVYLCASSLGLNNEQFFGPGTRLTVL.